Each of the 22 T cell receptor beta chains below was sequenced from the same sample in a study of T cells of healthy individuals. TCRdb independently ran MiXCR on the 5' RACE reads; one entry per CDR3 protein. The table lists tens of thousands of distinct CDR3 sequences, roughly 5.1% of them singletons. These receptors all come from a female donor in good health.

This clonotype was found a few times. The V and J genes are TRBV6-1 and TRBJ2-1; 7 bases are a match to TRBD1. Looked up from germline, CDR1 is MNHNS and CDR2 is SASEGT. The CDR3 has 15 residues. V was clipped by 8 bases and J by 5 bases; unmatched bases: 12. In DNA, the CDR3 is TGTGCCAGCTCCTATGGGACAGCGCCTCACAATGAGCAGTTCTTC. Residues: CASSYGTAPHNEQFF.

In its sample, this clonotype was seen a few times. The chain couples TRBV11-2 to TRBJ2-5, with 8 bases matching TRBD1. Losses at the gene ends were 2 bases for V and 5 bases for J; bases not matched to a gene: 7. CDR1 SGHAT and CDR2 FQNNGV come from the germline V gene. The CDR3 length is 15 residues. As DNA, the CDR3 is TGTGCCAGCAGCTTACACGGGACAGGAGAGGAGACCCAGTACTTC. Protein sequence: CASSLHGTGEETQYF.

At least ten counts were recorded for this clonotype. This chain joins TRBV11-1 and TRBJ2-1, with 8 bases matching TRBD2. The germline gives CDR1 SGHAT, CDR2 FQDESV (reference sequence). J gave up 6 bases and V 5 bases, and 15 bases lay outside the gene matches. The CDR3 covers 17 residues. CDR3 loop: CASSPTARLARGNEQFF. CDR3 nucleotide sequence: TGTGCCAGCAGCCCCACGGCCCGACTAGCGCGGGGCAATGAGCAGTTCTTC. The full variable domain, in which reference TRBV11-1 and TRBJ2-1 provide the parts outside the CDR3, is EAEVAQSPRYKITEKSQAVAFWCDPISGHATLYWYRQILGQGPELLVQFQDESVVDDSQLPKDRFSAERLKGVDSTLKIQPAELGDSAMYLCASSPTARLARGNEQFFGPGTRLTVL.

This clonotype occurred once. The rearrangement joins TRBV20-1 to TRBJ1-1; no clear D. There are 13 residues in the CDR3. From germline, CDR1 is DFQATT and CDR2 SNEGSKA (reference sequence). With 3 bases removed from V and 1 base from J, the gap between germline ends came to 9 bases. The CDR3 bases are TGCAGTGCTAGGGCCAGCTCGAACACTGAAGCTTTCTTT. Translated, it gives CSARASSNTEAFF.

This clonotype was detected ten times or more. V gene TRBV20-1 combines with J gene TRBJ2-5; D could derive from TRBD1 or TRBD2 (5 bases each). This CDR3 region has 14 residues. From germline, CDR1 is DFQATT and CDR2 SNEGSKA (reference sequence). Trimming pared 3 bases from V and 5 bases from J, leaving 16 bases between. In DNA, the CDR3 is TGCAGTGCTAGTTACCGAGGCAGGGACGAGACCCAGTACTTC. This codes for CSASYRGRDETQYF.

There are many counts of this clonotype. The chain joins TRBV3-1 to TRBJ1-3, with D hard to call. The germline CDR1 and CDR2 sequences are LGHDT and YNNKEL (reference sequence). V gave up 1 base and J gave up 0 bases, with 10 bases separating them. The CDR3 is 16 residues long. Written as DNA, the CDR3 is TGTGCCAGCAGCCAAGTGGGAGATCCCTCTGGAAACACCATATATTTT. This gives the protein CASSQVGDPSGNTIYF.

This clonotype was recorded at least ten times. The rearrangement uses TRBV15 and TRBJ2-1, with 10 bases fitting TRBD2. The CDR3 spans 18 residues. V dropped 5 bases and J dropped 2; count of bases not matched to a gene: 12. Germline V gene sequence: CDR1 LNHNV, CDR2 YYDKDF (reference sequence). CDR3 DNA sequence: TGTGCCACCAGCGTTAGTCCTAGCGGGAGCCCTACCTACAATGAGCAGTTCTTC. Translating gives CATSVSPSGSPTYNEQFF.

This clonotype showed up many times. This rearrangement joins TRBV20-1 to TRBJ2-7; D is unresolved. The CDR3 contains 13 residues. Per the germline V gene, CDR1 is DFQATT and CDR2 is SNEGSKA (reference sequence). The germline V and J ends were trimmed by 5 bases and 3 bases, with 14 bases remaining between them. The CDR3 nucleotides read TGCAGTGCTGTGGACCCTTCCGACTACGAGCAGTACTTC. This translates into CSAVDPSDYEQYF.

The chain joins TRBV7-2 to TRBJ2-1; possible D gene TRBD2, 7 bases. Germline V CDR1 and CDR2: SGHTA, FQGNSA. V was cut by 5 bases and J by 2 bases, with 16 bases left in between. This CDR3 has 16 amino acids. The CDR3 DNA sequence: TGTGCCAGCAGCCTTGGAGCGGGACAAACCTACAATGAGCAGTTCTTC. Protein product: CASSLGAGQTYNEQFF.

This clonotype has more than one count but fewer than ten. The chain combines TRBV6-6 with TRBJ1-1; TRBD1 matches at 7 bases. CDR1 is MNHNY and CDR2 is SVGAGI in the germline V gene (reference sequence). V lost 7 bases to trimming and J lost 5 bases; unmatched junction nucleotides: 7. This CDR3 is built from 13 residues. The CDR3, as DNA: TGTGCCAGCACCGTAAGGGGGCGGACTGAAGCTTTCTTT. As protein: CASTVRGRTEAFF.

This clonotype was found many times. The V call is TRBV7-9, the J call TRBJ2-7; TRBD1 matches at 10 bases. Germline V gives CDR1 SEHNR, CDR2 FQNEAQ (reference sequence). With 2 bases clipped from V and 6 bases from J, the junction kept 10 bases outside the gene matches. The CDR3 is made up of 16 amino acids. This CDR3 is CASSLIGGTGDREQYF. The CDR3 nucleotides are TGTGCCAGCAGCTTAATCGGCGGGACAGGGGATCGCGAGCAGTACTTC. The complete variable domain, with remaining parts taken from reference TRBV7-9 and TRBJ2-7, reads DTGVSQNPRHKITKRGQNVTFRCDPISEHNRLYWYRQTLGQGPEFLTYFQNEAQLEKSRLLSDRFSAERPKGSFSTLEIQRTEQGDSAMYLCASSLIGGTGDREQYFGPGTRLTVT.

The chain couples TRBV20-1 to TRBJ2-5; TRBD2 might be the D (5 bases). Germline lookup yields CDR1 DFQATT and CDR2 SNEGSKA (reference sequence). V gave up 7 bases and J gave up 1 base, with 16 bases separating them. This CDR3 region has 14 residues. CDR3 region: CSGGWGEVQETQYF. CDR3 nucleotides: TGCAGTGGAGGTTGGGGAGAAGTCCAAGAGACCCAGTACTTC.

This clonotype has at least ten counts. V gene TRBV20-1 combines with J gene TRBJ1-2, with D perhaps matching TRBD1 (5 bases). CDR1 and CDR2 from the germline V gene are DFQATT and SNEGSKA (reference sequence). CDR3 length: 9 amino acids. V was cut by 8 bases and J by 6 bases, with 7 bases left in between. The CDR3 sequence: CSRTNGYTF. CDR3 DNA sequence: TGCAGTCGGACAAATGGCTACACCTTC.

V and J are TRBV7-9 and TRBJ2-1; 9 nucleotides match TRBD2. The CDR3 loop spans 16 amino acids. From germline, CDR1 is SEHNR and CDR2 FQNEAQ (reference sequence). J gave up 6 bases and V 2 bases, and 8 bases lay outside the gene matches. The CDR3 DNA reads as TGTGCCAGCAGCTTACCCCTTGGCGGGAGGGGCAATGAGCAGTTCTTC. Translating gives CASSLPLGGRGNEQFF.

This clonotype showed up just a few times. V gene TRBV3-1 combines with J gene TRBJ2-1; 9 positions match TRBD2. This CDR3 contains 18 residues. After removal of 0 bases from V and 7 bases from J, the junction contained 13 bases not matched to a gene. Germline V CDR1 and CDR2: LGHDT, YNNKEL (reference sequence). The CDR3 bases are TGTGCCAGCAGCCAAGATTGGGGGCAGCGGGAGGTTCTTAATGAGCAGTTCTTC. It codes for CASSQDWGQREVLNEQFF.

Many counts were recorded for this clonotype. The chain combines TRBV7-2 with TRBJ2-7, with TRBD1 as a possible D gene (6 bases). V gave up 5 bases and J gave up 5 bases, with 19 bases separating them. CDR1 and CDR2 (germline): SGHTA, FQGNSA. The CDR3 is made up of 15 amino acids. CDR3 sequence reads: CASSGTSWGHHEQYF. The DNA of the CDR3 is TGTGCCAGCAGCGGTACTTCTTGGGGACACCACGAGCAGTACTTC.

In this sample, this clonotype turned up many times. One end of the junction is discordant with germline, which a read error may explain. The chain recombines TRBV7-9 with TRBJ2-7, with D uncertain. Germline CDR1 is SEHNR and CDR2 is FQNEAQ (reference sequence). The CDR3 spans 11 residues. The chain's CDR3 is CASSLYYRFDF. The CDR3, as DNA: TGTGCCAGCAGCTTATATTATAGGTTCGACTTC.

This clonotype showed up many times. V and J are TRBV5-1 and TRBJ2-1, with 13 nucleotides matching TRBD2. V lost 3 bases and J lost 6; bases outside the gene matches: 6. CDR3 length equals 16 residues. CDR1 and CDR2 from the germline V gene are SGHRS and YFSETQ. DNA of the CDR3: TGCGCCAGCAGCTCTCCGGGACTAGCGGGAATCAATGAGCAGTTCTTC. It specifies CASSSPGLAGINEQFF.

The V and J genes are TRBV5-4 and TRBJ1-1; the match to TRBD1 covers 7 bases. Trimming cost V 7 bases and J 5 bases; bases outside gene matches: 5. This CDR3 spans 12 amino acids. Germline-derived CDR1 and CDR2 are SGHNT and YYREEE (reference sequence). As DNA, the CDR3 is TGTGCCAGCGTCGGACAGGAGACTGAAGCTTTCTTT. It yields the protein CASVGQETEAFF.

Only a few counts were recorded for this clonotype. The chain employs TRBV19 and TRBJ2-7; D possibly corresponds to TRBD2 (5 bases). Trimming shortened V by 8 bases and J by 7 bases, and 21 bases separated the two germline ends. Germline loops: CDR1 LNHDA, CDR2 SQIVND (reference sequence). The CDR3 consists of 14 residues. The CDR3: CASQRTKFSTEQYF. As DNA, the CDR3 is TGTGCCAGTCAGCGGACGAAGTTTAGTACTGAGCAGTACTTC.

The sample holds a few counts of this clonotype. The chain carries TRBV10-3 and TRBJ2-7, with a tentative D call TRBD2 (6 bases). V lost 6 bases and J lost 1, with 16 bases in between. This CDR3 has 15 residues. The V gene's germline CDR1 is ENHRY and CDR2 SYGVKD. For the CDR3, the DNA is TGTGCCATCAGCCCCATTAGCGGCCATTCCTACGAGCAGTACTTC. It is translated as CAISPISGHSYEQYF.

This clonotype was seen repeatedly, ten times or more. This chain links TRBV4-3 with TRBJ1-5, with no clear D. This CDR3 has 13 residues. V lost 0 bases to trimming and J lost 6 bases, with 6 bases between them. The germline CDR1 and CDR2 sequences are LGHNA and YSLEER. CDR3 sequence reads: CASSQERGQPQHF. In DNA form, the CDR3 reads TGCGCCAGCAGCCAAGAACGGGGTCAGCCCCAGCATTTT.